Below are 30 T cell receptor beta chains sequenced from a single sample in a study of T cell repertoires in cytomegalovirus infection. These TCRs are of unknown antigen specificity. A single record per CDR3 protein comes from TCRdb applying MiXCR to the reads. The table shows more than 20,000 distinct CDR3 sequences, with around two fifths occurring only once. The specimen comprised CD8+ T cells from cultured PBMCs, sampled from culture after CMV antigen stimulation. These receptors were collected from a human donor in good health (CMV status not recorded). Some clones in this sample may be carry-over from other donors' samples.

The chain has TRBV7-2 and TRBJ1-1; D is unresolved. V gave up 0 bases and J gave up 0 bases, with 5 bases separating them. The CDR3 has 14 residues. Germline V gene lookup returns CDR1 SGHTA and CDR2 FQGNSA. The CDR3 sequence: CASSLAFMNTEAFF. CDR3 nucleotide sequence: TGTGCCAGCAGCTTAGCCTTCATGAACACTGAAGCTTTCTTT.

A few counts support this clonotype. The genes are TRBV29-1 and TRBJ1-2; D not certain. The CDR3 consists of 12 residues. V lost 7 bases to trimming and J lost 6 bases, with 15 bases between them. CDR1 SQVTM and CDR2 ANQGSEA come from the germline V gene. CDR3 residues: CSAAGISDGYTF. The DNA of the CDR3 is TGCAGCGCTGCGGGCATTTCAGATGGCTACACCTTC.

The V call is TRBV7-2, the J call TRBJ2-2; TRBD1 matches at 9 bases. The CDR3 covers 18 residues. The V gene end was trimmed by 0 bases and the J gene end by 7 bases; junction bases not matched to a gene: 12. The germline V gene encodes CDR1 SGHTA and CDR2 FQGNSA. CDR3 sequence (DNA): TGTGCCAGCAGCTTAGCCTCCTTTCAACAGGGGGCGAACGGGGAGCTGTTTTTT. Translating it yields CASSLASFQQGANGELFF.

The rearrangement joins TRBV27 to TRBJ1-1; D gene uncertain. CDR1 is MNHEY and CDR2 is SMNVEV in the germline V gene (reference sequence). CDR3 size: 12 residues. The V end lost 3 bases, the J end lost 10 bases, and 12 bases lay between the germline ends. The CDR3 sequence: CASSFSGRAAFF. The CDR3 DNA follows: TGTGCCAGCAGTTTCTCAGGTCGTGCAGCTTTCTTT.

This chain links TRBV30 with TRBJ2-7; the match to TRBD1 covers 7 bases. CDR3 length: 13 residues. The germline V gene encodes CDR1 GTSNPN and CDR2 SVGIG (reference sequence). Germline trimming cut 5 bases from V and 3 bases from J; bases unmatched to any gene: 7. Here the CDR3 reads CAWSSTGIYEQYF. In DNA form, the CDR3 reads TGTGCCTGGTCCTCGACAGGGATCTACGAGCAGTACTTC.

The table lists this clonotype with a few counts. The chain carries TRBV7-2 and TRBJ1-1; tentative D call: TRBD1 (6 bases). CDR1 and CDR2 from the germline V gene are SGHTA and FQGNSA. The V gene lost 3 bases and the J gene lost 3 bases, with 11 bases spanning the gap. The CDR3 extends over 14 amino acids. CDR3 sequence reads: CASSFGRGYTEAFF. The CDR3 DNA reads TGTGCCAGCAGCTTCGGCAGGGGATACACTGAAGCTTTCTTT.

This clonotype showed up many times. The CDR3 spells CASSLDPTSAMEQFF. CDR3 DNA: TGTGCCAGCAGCTTAGACCCGACCAGCGCGATGGAGCAGTTCTTC. The chain uses TRBV11-2 and TRBJ2-1; D is ambiguous. Germline CDR1 reads SGHAT; CDR2 reads FQNNGV. The CDR3 covers 15 residues. Deletions cut 0 bases from V and 10 bases from J, with 16 bases between.

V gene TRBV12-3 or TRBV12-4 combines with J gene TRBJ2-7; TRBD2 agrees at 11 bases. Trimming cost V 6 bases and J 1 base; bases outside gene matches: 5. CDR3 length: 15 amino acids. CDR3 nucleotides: TGTGCCAGCAGCCGTACTAGCGGGAGTTCCTACGAGCAGTACTTC. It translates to CASSRTSGSSYEQYF.

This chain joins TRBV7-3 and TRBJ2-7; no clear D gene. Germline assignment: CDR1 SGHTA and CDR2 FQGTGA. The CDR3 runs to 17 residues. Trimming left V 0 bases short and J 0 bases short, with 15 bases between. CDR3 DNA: TGTGCCAGCAGCTTAACGTTAAGGCAGGCTAACTCCTACGAGCAGTACTTC. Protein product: CASSLTLRQANSYEQYF. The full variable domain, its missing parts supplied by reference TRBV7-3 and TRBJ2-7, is GAGVSQTPSNKVTEKGKYVELRCDPISGHTALYWYRQSLGQGPEFLIYFQGTGAADDSGLPNDRFFAVRPEGSVSTLKIQRTERGDSAVYLCASSLTLRQANSYEQYFGPGTRLTVT.

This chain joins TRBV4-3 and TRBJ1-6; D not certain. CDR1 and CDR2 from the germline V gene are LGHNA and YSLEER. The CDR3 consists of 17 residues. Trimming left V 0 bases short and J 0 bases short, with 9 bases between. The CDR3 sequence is CASSQDLGSSYNSPLHF. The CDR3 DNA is TGCGCCAGCAGCCAAGATCTGGGGAGCTCCTATAATTCACCCCTCCACTTT.

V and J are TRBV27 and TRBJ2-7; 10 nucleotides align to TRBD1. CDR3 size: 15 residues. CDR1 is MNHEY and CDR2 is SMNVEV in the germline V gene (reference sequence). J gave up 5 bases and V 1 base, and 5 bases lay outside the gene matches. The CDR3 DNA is TGTGCCAGCAGTTTATGGACAGGGGGTCCACACGAGCAGTACTTC. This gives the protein CASSLWTGGPHEQYF.

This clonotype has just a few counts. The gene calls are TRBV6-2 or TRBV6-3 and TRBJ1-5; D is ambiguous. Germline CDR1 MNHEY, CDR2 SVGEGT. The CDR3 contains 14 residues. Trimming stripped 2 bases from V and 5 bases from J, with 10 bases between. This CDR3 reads CASSYGGTYQPQHF. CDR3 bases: TGTGCCAGCAGTTACGGTGGCACCTATCAGCCCCAGCATTTT.

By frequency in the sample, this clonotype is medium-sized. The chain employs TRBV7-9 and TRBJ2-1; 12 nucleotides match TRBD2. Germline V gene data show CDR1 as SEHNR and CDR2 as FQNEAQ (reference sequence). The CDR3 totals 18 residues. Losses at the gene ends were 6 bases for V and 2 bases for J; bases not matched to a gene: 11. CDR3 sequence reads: CASSFGGLAGITYNEQFF. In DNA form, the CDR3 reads TGTGCCAGCAGTTTTGGAGGACTAGCGGGGATAACCTACAATGAGCAGTTCTTC.

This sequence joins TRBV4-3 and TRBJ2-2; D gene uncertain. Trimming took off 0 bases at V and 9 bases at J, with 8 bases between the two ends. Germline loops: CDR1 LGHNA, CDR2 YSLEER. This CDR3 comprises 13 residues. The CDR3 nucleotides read TGCGCCAGCAGCCAAGATCAAGGGTGGGAGCTGTTTTTT. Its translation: CASSQDQGWELFF.

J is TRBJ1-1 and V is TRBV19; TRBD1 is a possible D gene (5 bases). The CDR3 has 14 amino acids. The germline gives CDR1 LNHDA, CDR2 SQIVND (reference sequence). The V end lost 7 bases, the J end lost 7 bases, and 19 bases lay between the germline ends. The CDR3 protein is CASTRRREGSEAFF. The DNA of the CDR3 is TGTGCCAGTACCCGGCGGAGGGAGGGGAGTGAAGCTTTCTTT.

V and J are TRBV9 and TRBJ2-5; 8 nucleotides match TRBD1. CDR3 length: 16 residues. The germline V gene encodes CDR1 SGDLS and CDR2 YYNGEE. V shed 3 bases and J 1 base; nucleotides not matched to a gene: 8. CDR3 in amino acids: CASSAPPGQAQETQYF. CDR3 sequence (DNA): TGTGCCAGCAGCGCCCCTCCGGGACAGGCCCAAGAGACCCAGTACTTC.

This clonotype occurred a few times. This CDR3 is CASSFSGATLSSYNEQFF. The CDR3 DNA reads TGTGCCAGCAGCTTTTCGGGGGCGACTTTGAGCTCCTACAATGAGCAGTTCTTC. V gene TRBV7-2 combines with J gene TRBJ2-1; D may be TRBD1 or TRBD2 (6 bases each). The CDR3 extends over 18 amino acids. V lost 3 bases and J lost 0, with 18 bases in between. CDR1 and CDR2 (germline): SGHTA, FQGNSA. Full variable domain (outside the CDR3, taken from reference TRBV7-2 and TRBJ2-1): GAGVSQSPSNKVTEKGKDVELRCDPISGHTALYWYRQSLGQGLEFLIYFQGNSAPDKSGLPSDRFSAERTGGSVSTLTIQRTQQEDSAVYLCASSFSGATLSSYNEQFFGPGTRLTVL.

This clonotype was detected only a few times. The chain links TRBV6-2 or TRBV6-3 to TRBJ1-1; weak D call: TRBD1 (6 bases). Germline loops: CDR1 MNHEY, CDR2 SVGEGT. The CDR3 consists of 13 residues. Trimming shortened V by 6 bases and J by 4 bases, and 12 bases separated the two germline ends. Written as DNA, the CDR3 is TGTGCCAGCAGAGGCAGGGGACCCACTGAAGCTTTCTTT. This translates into CASRGRGPTEAFF.

The CDR3 sequence is CSVEEGRTGDSYEQYF. The CDR3 coding sequence is TGCAGCGTTGAAGAGGGACGGACAGGGGACTCTTACGAGCAGTACTTC. The chain joins TRBV29-1 to TRBJ2-7; 9 bases line up with TRBD1. Germline loops: CDR1 SQVTM, CDR2 ANQGSEA. J lost 4 bases, V lost 0 bases, and 10 bases had no gene match. This CDR3 region has 16 residues.

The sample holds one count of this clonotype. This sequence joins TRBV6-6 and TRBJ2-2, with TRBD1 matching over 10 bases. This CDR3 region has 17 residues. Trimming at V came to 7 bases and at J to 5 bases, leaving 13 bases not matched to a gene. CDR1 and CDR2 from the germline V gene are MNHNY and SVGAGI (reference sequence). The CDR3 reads CASTGKWDRGWTGELFF. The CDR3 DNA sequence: TGTGCCAGCACGGGCAAATGGGACAGGGGATGGACCGGGGAGCTGTTTTTT.

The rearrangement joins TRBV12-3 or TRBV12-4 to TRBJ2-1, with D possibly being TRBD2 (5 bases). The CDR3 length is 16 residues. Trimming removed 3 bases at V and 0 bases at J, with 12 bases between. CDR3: CASSLGPGSSYNEQFF. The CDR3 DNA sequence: TGTGCCAGCAGTTTGGGTCCGGGGAGCTCCTACAATGAGCAGTTCTTC.

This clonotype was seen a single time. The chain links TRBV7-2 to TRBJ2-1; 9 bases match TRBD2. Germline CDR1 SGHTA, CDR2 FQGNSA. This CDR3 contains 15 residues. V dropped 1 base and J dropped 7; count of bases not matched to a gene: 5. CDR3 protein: CASSLGRGGGNEQFF. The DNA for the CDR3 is TGTGCCAGCAGCTTAGGGCGCGGGGGGGGAAATGAGCAGTTCTTC.

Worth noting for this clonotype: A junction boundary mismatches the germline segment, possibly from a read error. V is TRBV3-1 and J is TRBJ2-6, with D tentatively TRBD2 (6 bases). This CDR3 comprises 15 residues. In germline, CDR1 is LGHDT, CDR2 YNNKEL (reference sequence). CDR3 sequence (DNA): TGTGCCAGCAGCCAAGGGGAGGCTGGGGCCAACTTCCTGACTTTC. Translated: CASSQGEAGANFLTF.

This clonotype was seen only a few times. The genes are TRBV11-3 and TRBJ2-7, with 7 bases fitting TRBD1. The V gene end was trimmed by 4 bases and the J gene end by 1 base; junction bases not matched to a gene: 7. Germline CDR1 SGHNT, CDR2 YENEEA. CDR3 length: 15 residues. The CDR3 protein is CASSSRRDSSYEQYF. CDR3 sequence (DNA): TGTGCCAGCAGCTCGAGACGGGACAGTTCCTACGAGCAGTACTTC. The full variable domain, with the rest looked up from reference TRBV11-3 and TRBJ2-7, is EAGVVQSPRYKIIEKKQPVAFWCNPISGHNTLYWYLQNLGQGPELLIRYENEEAVDDSQLPKDRFSAERLKGVDSTLKIQPAELGDSAVYLCASSSRRDSSYEQYFGPGTRLTVT.

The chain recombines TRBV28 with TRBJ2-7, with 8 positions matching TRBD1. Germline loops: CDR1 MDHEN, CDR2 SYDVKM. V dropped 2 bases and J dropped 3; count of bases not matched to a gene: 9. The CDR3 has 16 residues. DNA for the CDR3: TGTGCCAGCAGTTTAAACGTCGGGACAGGAGGCTACGAGCAGTACTTC. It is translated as CASSLNVGTGGYEQYF. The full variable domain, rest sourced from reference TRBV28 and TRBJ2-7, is DVKVTQSSRYLVKRTGEKVFLECVQDMDHENMFWYRQDPGLGLRLIYFSYDVKMKEKGDIPEGYSVSREKKERFSLILESASTNQTSMYLCASSLNVGTGGYEQYFGPGTRLTVT.

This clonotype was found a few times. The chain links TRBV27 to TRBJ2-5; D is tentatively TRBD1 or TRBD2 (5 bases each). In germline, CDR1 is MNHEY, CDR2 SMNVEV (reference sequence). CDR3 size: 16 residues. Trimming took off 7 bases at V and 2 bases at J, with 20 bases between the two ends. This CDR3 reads CASNPFGTSTQETQYF. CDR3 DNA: TGTGCCAGCAACCCCTTCGGGACCAGTACGCAAGAGACCCAGTACTTC.

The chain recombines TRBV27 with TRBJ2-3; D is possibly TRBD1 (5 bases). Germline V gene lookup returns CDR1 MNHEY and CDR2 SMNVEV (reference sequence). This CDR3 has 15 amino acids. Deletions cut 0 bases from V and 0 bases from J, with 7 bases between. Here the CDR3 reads CASSLSGASTDTQYF. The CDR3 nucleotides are TGTGCCAGCAGTTTATCAGGGGCTAGCACAGATACGCAGTATTTT.

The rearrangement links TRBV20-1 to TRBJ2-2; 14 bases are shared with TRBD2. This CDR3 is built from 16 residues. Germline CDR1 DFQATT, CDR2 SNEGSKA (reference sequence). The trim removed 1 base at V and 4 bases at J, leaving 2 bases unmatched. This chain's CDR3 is CSARGTSGGITGELFF. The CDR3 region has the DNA TGCAGTGCTAGAGGGACTAGCGGGGGGATCACCGGGGAGCTGTTTTTT.

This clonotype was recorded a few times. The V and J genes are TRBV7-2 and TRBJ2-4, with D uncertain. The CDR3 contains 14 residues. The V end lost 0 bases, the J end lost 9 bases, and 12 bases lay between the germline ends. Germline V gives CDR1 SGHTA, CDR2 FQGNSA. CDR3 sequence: CASSLAQPLAIQYF. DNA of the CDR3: TGTGCCAGCAGCTTAGCGCAGCCTCTCGCCATTCAGTACTTC. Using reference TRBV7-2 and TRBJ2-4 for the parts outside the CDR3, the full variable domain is GAGVSQSPSNKVTEKGKDVELRCDPISGHTALYWYRQSLGQGLEFLIYFQGNSAPDKSGLPSDRFSAERTGGSVSTLTIQRTQQEDSAVYLCASSLAQPLAIQYFGAGTRLSVL.

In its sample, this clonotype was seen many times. The CDR3 DNA is TGTGCCAGCAGCTTAACGCAGGGACAGGCCAATCAGCCCCAGCATTTT. It translates to CASSLTQGQANQPQHF. The J gene is TRBJ1-5, the V gene TRBV7-6; TRBD1 aligns across 8 bases. The CDR3 has 16 residues. The junction had 6 bases not matched to a gene; V was cut back by 2 bases and J by 3 bases. Per the germline V gene, CDR1 is SGHVS and CDR2 is FNYEAQ.